This is a list of T cell receptor beta chains from one sample in a study of blood T cell repertoires in COVID-19. Here immunoSEQ multiplex PCR was the method, and the copy in TCRdb shows in-frame clones only, minus some. In the table there are around 120,000 clones, more than 70% of which are singletons. Sequenced input: peripheral blood. The receptors shown here come from a human donor in a cohort sampled during active COVID-19. CDR3s include the opening cysteine and the closing phenylalanine or tryptophan. D genes are given only for firm matches. A clone size is listed for some rows: how often the clone was seen (once, few, many), or a class if it is expanded.

TRBJ2-5,few,15,TRBV15,-,CATSRERQSQETQYF,TGTGCCACCAGCAGAGAACGACAGAGTCAAGAGACCCAGTACTTC
TRBJ2-5,-,16,TRBV29-1,TRBD2,CSVAEGTGGLQETQYF,TGCAGCGTTGCGGAAGGCACGGGGGGGCTCCAAGAGACCCAGTACTTC
TRBJ2-7,-,15,TRBV11-2,TRBD1,CASSLDYRGPYEQYF,TGTGCCAGCAGCTTAGATTACAGGGGCCCCTACGAGCAGTACTTC
TRBJ2-7,-,16,TRBV7-9,TRBD1,CASSPRDRGYSGEQYF,TGTGCCAGCAGCCCGCGGGACAGGGGGTATTCGGGCGAGCAGTACTTC
TRBJ2-7,-,14,TRBV28,TRBD1,CASSRTGSSYEQYF,TGTGCCAGCAGCCGGACAGGGAGCTCCTACGAGCAGTACTTC
TRBJ1-2,-,13,TRBV4-1,-,CASSPSTDYGYTF,TGCGCCAGCAGCCCCTCAACTGACTATGGCTACACCTTC
TRBJ2-1,-,14,TRBV9,-,CASSVGGSYNEQFF,TGTGCCAGCAGCGTCGGCGGCTCCTACAATGAGCAGTTCTTC
TRBJ2-7,-,16,TRBV7-2,-,CASSLVMAGPNHEQYF,TGTGCCAGCAGCTTAGTGATGGCGGGGCCCAATCACGAGCAGTACTTC
TRBJ1-5,-,16,TRBV5-8,-,CASSLTTGNYGQPQHF,TGTGCCAGCAGCTTGACTACAGGGAATTACGGTCAGCCCCAGCATTTT
TRBJ2-6,-,17,TRBV21-1,-,CASSTRQTHSGANVLTF,TGTGCCAGCAGCACCAGACAGACCCACTCTGGGGCCAACGTCCTGACTTTC
TRBJ2-5,-,14,TRBV28,-,CASSLYTAQRTQYF,TGTGCCAGCAGTTTATACACAGCCCAGAGGACCCAGTACTTC
TRBJ1-5,once,13,TRBV6-6,-,CASSIQGEQPQHF,TGTGCCAGCAGCATACAGGGTGAGCAGCCCCAGCATTTT
TRBJ2-2,many,14,TRBV7-6,TRBD2,CASSPLRGSGELFF,TGTGCCAGCAGCCCGTTGCGGGGGAGCGGGGAGCTGTTTTTT
TRBJ2-6,-,18,TRBV10-3,TRBD1,CAISELGDSDSGANVLTF,TGTGCCATCAGTGAGCTCGGGGACAGCGACTCTGGGGCCAACGTCCTGACTTTC
TRBJ2-1,-,16,TRBV28,TRBD2,CASSSLAGVIYNEQFF,TGTGCCAGCAGTTCATTAGCGGGAGTCATCTACAATGAGCAGTTCTTC
TRBJ2-1,once,15,TRBV7-9,TRBD2,CASSSIGTRDNEQFF,TGTGCCAGCAGCTCTATCGGGACTAGGGACAATGAGCAGTTCTTC
TRBJ2-1,-,11,TRBV20-1,-,CSASTVNEQFF,TGCAGTGCTAGTACGGTCAATGAGCAGTTCTTC
TRBJ2-1,-,16,TRBV6-6,-,CASSYGAGDSYNEQFF,TGTGCCAGCAGTTACGGGGCAGGTGACTCCTACAATGAGCAGTTCTTC
TRBJ1-2,-,17,TRBV19,-,CASSFPVQVGGKNGYTF,TGTGCCAGTAGTTTTCCGGTACAGGTCGGGGGAAAAAATGGCTACACCTTC